This T cell receptor (beta chain) was sequenced during a study of ipilimumab plus nivolumab after autologous stem cell transplantation. Measured with immunoSEQ multiplex PCR; TCRdb has only the in-frame clones, and not every one. The table lists around 17,000 clones, roughly 70% of them singletons. Checkpoint therapy with ipilimumab 1 mg/kg began 14 to 28 days after transplant. Dosing: nivolumab 3 mg/kg IV, weeks 1, 4, 7, 10, then every two weeks to week 26. The germline V and J ends were trimmed by 4 bases and 1 base, with 6 bases remaining between them. Germline-derived CDR1 and CDR2 are MNHNS and SASEGT. There are 13 residues in the CDR3.

The sequenced sample was PBMCs, obtained in a trial of ipilimumab plus nivolumab as post-transplant consolidation. This rearrangement joins TRBV6-1 to TRBJ2-3, with D perhaps matching TRBD2 (5 bases). This receptor was taken from a male donor with diffuse large B-cell lymphoma. CDR3 in amino acids: CASSGRGTDTQYF. Here the CDR3 DNA reads TGTGCCAGCAGTGGGCGGGGCACAGATACGCAGTATTTT.